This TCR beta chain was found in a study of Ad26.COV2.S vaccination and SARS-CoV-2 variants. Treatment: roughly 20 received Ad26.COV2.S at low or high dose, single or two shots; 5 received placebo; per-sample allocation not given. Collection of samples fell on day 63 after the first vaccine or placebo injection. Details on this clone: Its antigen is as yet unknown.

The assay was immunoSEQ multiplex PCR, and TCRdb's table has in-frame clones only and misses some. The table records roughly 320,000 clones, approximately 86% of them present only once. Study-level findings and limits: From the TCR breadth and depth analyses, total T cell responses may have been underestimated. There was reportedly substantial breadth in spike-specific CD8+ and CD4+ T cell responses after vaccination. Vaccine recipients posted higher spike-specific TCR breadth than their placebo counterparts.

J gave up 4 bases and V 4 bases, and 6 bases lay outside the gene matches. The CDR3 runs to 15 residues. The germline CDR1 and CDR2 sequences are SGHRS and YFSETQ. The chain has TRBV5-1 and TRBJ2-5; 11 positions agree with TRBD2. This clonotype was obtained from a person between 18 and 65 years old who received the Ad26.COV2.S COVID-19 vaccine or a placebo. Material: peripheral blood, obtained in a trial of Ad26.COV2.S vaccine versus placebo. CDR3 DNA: TGCGCCAGCAGCCCACTAGCGGGGGCCCGAGAGACCCAGTACTTC. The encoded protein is CASSPLAGARETQYF.